This TCR beta chain was documented in a study of shared T cell receptors in the human thymus. Assay: immunoSEQ multiplex PCR; the TCRdb copy retains only in-frame clones and omits some. The repertoire includes hundreds of thousands of clones, about 87% of them detected once, and about 0.0094% sits in the top ten. This CDR3 has 14 residues. Germline CDR1 reads SGHDN; CDR2 reads FVKESK. V was trimmed by 1 base and J by 10 bases, leaving 11 bases between them. The sample also formed part of further work on human thymus T cells. This second study notes: Thymus tissue for the work was resected from patients undergoing corrective heart surgery.

This clonotype was obtained from a boy under two years old with a congenital heart defect. Sequencing used thymocytes. V is TRBV14 and J is TRBJ1-6; D is unclear. Here the CDR3 DNA reads TGTGCCAGCAGCCAAGCAGGTTTGAGCTCACCCCTCCACTTT. This gives the protein CASSQAGLSSPLHF.